A selection of T cell receptor beta chains follows, all from one sample in a study of blood T cell repertoires in COVID-19. Here immunoSEQ multiplex PCR was the method, and the copy in TCRdb shows in-frame clones only, minus some. This sample carries some 390,000 clones, nearly 90% of them seen once, and the ten largest clones take around 1.7%. What was sequenced was PBMCs or T cells enriched from blood (not recorded which). These receptors were obtained from a woman in her 30s who had recovered from COVID-19. Each CDR3 is given with its conserved first and last residue. Each record gives: CDR3 length, clone size, V gene, CDR3 protein. Clone size is not always given. Where it is, it says once, few, many or a class for expanded clones.

length: 15
size: NA
V: TRBV19
CDR3: CASRRFLELNTEAFF

length: 15
size: NA
V: TRBV6-5
CDR3: CASKRRDRGNQPQHF

length: 14
size: NA
V: TRBV3-1/TRBV3-2
CDR3: CASSQDRDEWPQHF

length: 16
size: NA
V: TRBV11-3
CDR3: CASSFRGGSSYNEQFF

length: 14
size: NA
V: TRBV19
CDR3: CARYDRGLGNTIYF

length: 14
size: NA
V: TRBV4-2
CDR3: CASSHSDSDTEAFF

length: 15
size: NA
V: TRBV6-4
CDR3: CASSRLAGGTYEQYF

length: 15
size: NA
V: TRBV6-1
CDR3: CASSEVGQSYNEQFF

length: 15
size: NA
V: TRBV6-5
CDR3: CASKIASGSGYEQYF

length: 15
size: NA
V: TRBV4-1
CDR3: CASSSPGQVNTEAFF

length: 16
size: once
V: TRBV4-2
CDR3: CASSWTESATNEKLFF

length: 16
size: once
V: TRBV11-3
CDR3: CASSSGTSGGIDTQYF

length: 14
size: NA
V: TRBV5-1
CDR3: CASSFGHSSYEQYF

length: 16
size: NA
V: TRBV30
CDR3: CAWRGTGRALTGELFF

length: 17
size: NA
V: TRBV27
CDR3: CASSSIDRVVSNYGYTF

length: 15
size: NA
V: TRBV7-9
CDR3: CASSSTTGTKNIQYF

length: 16
size: NA
V: TRBV7-2
CDR3: CASSLAWGLPTDTQYF

length: 14
size: NA
V: TRBV4-2
CDR3: CASSQGGQLDTQYF

length: 13
size: NA
V: TRBV5-4
CDR3: CASSLGQGPEQYF

length: 14
size: NA
V: TRBV5-1
CDR3: CASSLSGSIYEQYF

length: 13
size: NA
V: TRBV6-2/TRBV6-3
CDR3: CASSLAQPYGYTF

length: 15
size: NA
V: TRBV30
CDR3: CAWSVGGGSTDTQYF

length: 15
size: NA
V: TRBV4-1
CDR3: CASSHLTGVSGEQYF

length: 13
size: NA
V: TRBV2
CDR3: CASREDSNYGYTF

length: 16
size: few
V: TRBV5-4
CDR3: CASSKGSGAANTEAFF

length: 15
size: few
V: TRBV10-3
CDR3: CAISPQGIYNSPLHF

length: 19
size: NA
V: TRBV30
CDR3: CAWGKTGGRGTRPRNTIYF

length: 16
size: NA
V: TRBV19
CDR3: CASSGDGRTGHYGYTF

length: 18
size: once
V: TRBV9
CDR3: CASSVEEGKVVDTGELFF

length: 15
size: NA
V: TRBV20-1
CDR3: CSARGIERGTNEQFF

length: 13
size: NA
V: TRBV9
CDR3: CASSAPSSDEQFF

length: 16
size: NA
V: TRBV7-8
CDR3: CASRDRGVRAGDEQYF

length: 15
size: few
V: TRBV3-1/TRBV3-2
CDR3: CASTGDRASGNTIYF

length: 15
size: NA
V: TRBV28
CDR3: CASRSDSWPYNEQFF

length: 16
size: NA
V: TRBV18
CDR3: CASSPPMAGSTGELFF

length: 16
size: NA
V: TRBV7-9
CDR3: CASSLTSGGIYNEQFF

length: 15
size: NA
V: TRBV3-1/TRBV3-2
CDR3: CASSQWSKGNQPQHF

length: 14
size: NA
V: TRBV3-1/TRBV3-2
CDR3: CASSQDRVWTEAFF

length: 13
size: NA
V: TRBV5-1
CDR3: CASSSGLVNEQYF

length: 15
size: NA
V: TRBV5-1
CDR3: CASSLNRANTGELFF

length: 16
size: NA
V: TRBV7-2
CDR3: CASSLVGDGGRTEAFF

length: 16
size: NA
V: TRBV7-3
CDR3: CASSLRNQREDNEQYF

length: 14
size: NA
V: TRBV28
CDR3: CASSPPGVVSEAFF

length: 9
size: few
V: TRBV27
CDR3: CASIIEAFF

length: 14
size: NA
V: TRBV10-3
CDR3: CAISLTGVVTEAFF

length: 14
size: NA
V: TRBV5-4
CDR3: CASSMDSRNTEAFF

length: 19
size: NA
V: TRBV19
CDR3: CASSIAGLAGTLSKNIQYF

length: 16
size: NA
V: TRBV5-1
CDR3: CASSNSRDRASYEQYF

length: 13
size: NA
V: TRBV7-9
CDR3: CASSLAGYYGYTF

length: 16
size: few
V: TRBV4-2
CDR3: CASSQEPRGGYNEQFF

length: 13
size: NA
V: TRBV12-3/TRBV12-4
CDR3: CASSRTGVPKQYF

length: 12
size: few
V: TRBV19
CDR3: CASNSEGNTIYF

length: 15
size: NA
V: TRBV4-1
CDR3: CASSQGGVAKNIQYF

length: 15
size: few
V: TRBV28
CDR3: CASSLWGSSNQPQHF

length: 13
size: NA
V: TRBV27
CDR3: CASSLSGFYGYTF

length: 15
size: NA
V: TRBV24-1
CDR3: CATSRVSGSYNEQFF

length: 15
size: NA
V: TRBV18
CDR3: CASSPGQGNTGELFF

length: 13
size: NA
V: TRBV7-8
CDR3: CASSLGPGQAQHF

length: 14
size: NA
V: TRBV2
CDR3: CASGSGTSGYEQYF

length: 13
size: NA
V: TRBV11-1
CDR3: CASSLWTDEKLFF